A single sample gave rise to the 17 T cell receptor beta chains below, sequenced in a study of PD-1 blockade in classical Hodgkin lymphoma. The assay was immunoSEQ multiplex PCR, and TCRdb's table has in-frame clones only and misses some. This sample yields around 41,000 clones, of which roughly 72% are seen a single time; approximately 3% belongs to the top ten. No patient escaped relapse after autologous stem cell transplantation, and brentuximab vedotin exposure varied. The source was peripheral blood mononuclear cells (PBMCs), collected before the second cycle of nivolumab. These receptors were obtained from a human donor with classical Hodgkin lymphoma.

V gene TRBV5-1 combines with J gene TRBJ1-2; 8 nucleotides line up with TRBD1. The CDR3 runs 15 residues. Unmatched junction bases numbered 5, after V lost 4 bases and J lost 0 bases. Looked up from germline, CDR1 is SGHRS and CDR2 is YFSETQ. CDR3 protein: CASSRDRGSNYGYTF. CDR3 coding DNA: TGCGCCAGCAGCCGCGACAGGGGATCTAACTATGGCTACACCTTC.

The chain recombines TRBV30 with TRBJ2-5; 8 nucleotides match TRBD1. Looked up from germline, CDR1 is GTSNPN and CDR2 is SVGIG (reference sequence). The CDR3 spans 14 residues. Trimming took 2 bases from V and 3 from J; bases not matched to a gene: 5. CDR3 region: CAWSTGGFKETQYF. Here the CDR3 DNA reads TGTGCCTGGAGTACAGGGGGATTTAAAGAGACCCAGTACTTC.

The chain combines TRBV9 with TRBJ1-6; 8 positions agree with TRBD1. The CDR3 is 15 residues long. The junction had 6 bases not matched to a gene; V was cut back by 3 bases and J by 7 bases. Germline values: CDR1 SGDLS, CDR2 YYNGEE. This chain's CDR3 is CASSEGTGGNSPLHF. For the CDR3, the DNA is TGTGCCAGCAGCGAGGGGACAGGAGGGAATTCACCCCTCCACTTT.

The gene calls are TRBV27 and TRBJ2-1; D uncertain. The CDR3 runs to 18 residues. Germline V gives CDR1 MNHEY, CDR2 SMNVEV (reference sequence). V was trimmed by 6 bases and J by 0 bases, leaving 21 bases between them. The CDR3 spells CASSPSFQRRSSYNEQFF. DNA for the CDR3: TGTGCCAGCAGCCCGTCCTTCCAGCGCAGAAGCTCCTACAATGAGCAGTTCTTC.

V and J are TRBV7-9 and TRBJ2-7; D is unresolved. Germline-derived CDR1 and CDR2 are SEHNR and FQNEAQ (reference sequence). Between the trimmed V and J ends, which lost 6 bases and 6 bases, there was a span of 18 bases. The length of the CDR3 is 14 residues. The CDR3 DNA reads TGTGCCAGCAGTGATCCGATGGCACTAAGCGAGCAGTACTTC. Translated: CASSDPMALSEQYF.

The chain carries TRBV9 and TRBJ1-5; D is unclear. Germline V gene sequence: CDR1 SGDLS, CDR2 YYNGEE. V gave up 0 bases and J gave up 6 bases, with 7 bases separating them. CDR3 length: 13 residues. The CDR3 region has the DNA TGTGCCAGCAGCGTAGGCTCGGGTCAGCCCCAGCATTTT. Translating gives CASSVGSGQPQHF. The variable domain in full, completed from reference TRBV9 and TRBJ1-5, reads DSGVTQTPKHLITATGQRVTLRCSPRSGDLSVYWYQQSLDQGLQFLIQYYNGEERAKGNILERFSAQQFPDLHSELNLSSLELGDSALYFCASSVGSGQPQHFGDGTRLSIL.

The chain employs TRBV7-6 and TRBJ2-5, with D tentatively TRBD1 or TRBD2 (5 bases each). This CDR3 spans 15 amino acids. CDR1 is SGHVS, CDR2 FNYEAQ, per germline. Trimming took off 1 base at V and 5 bases at J, with 14 bases between the two ends. CDR3 in DNA: TGTGCCAGCAGCTTAGGGACTCTTCCAGGGGAGACCCAGTACTTC. Amino acids: CASSLGTLPGETQYF.

The rearrangement links TRBV27 to TRBJ1-2; D is ambiguous. CDR1 is MNHEY, CDR2 SMNVEV, per germline (reference sequence). V was trimmed by 2 bases and J by 8 bases, leaving 12 bases between them. This CDR3 is built from 13 residues. CDR3 bases: TGTGCCAGCAGTTTAAGTCGTGAAGGCGGCTACACCTTC. Protein sequence: CASSLSREGGYTF.

Concerning this clone: At one end, the junction sequence differs from germline, possibly due to a read error. The rearrangement uses TRBV7-7 and TRBJ2-5; 15 bases map to TRBD2. The CDR3 is made up of 17 amino acids. Germline V CDR1 and CDR2: SSHAT, FNYEAQ (reference sequence). Written as DNA, the CDR3 is TGTGCTAGCAGCCGGACTAGCGGGAGGGGATGGGAAGAGACCCAGTACTTC. This gives the protein CASSRTSGRGWEETQYF.

The J gene is TRBJ1-2, the V gene TRBV10-3; 9 nucleotides match TRBD1. Per germline, CDR1 ENHRY and CDR2 SYGVKD. V trimming: 2 bases; J trimming: 8 bases; junction bases outside the gene matches: 6. The CDR3 is 14 amino acids. The CDR3 sequence is CAISETGGVGGYTF. The CDR3 region has the DNA TGTGCCATCAGTGAGACAGGGGGCGTTGGGGGCTACACCTTC.

This clone has a single count. The gene calls are TRBV27 and TRBJ2-1, with 7 nucleotides matching TRBD2. This CDR3 contains 15 residues. The junction had 7 bases not matched to a gene; V was cut back by 1 base and J by 7 bases. Germline values: CDR1 MNHEY, CDR2 SMNVEV (reference sequence). The CDR3 reads CASSLLVGGENEQFF. In DNA, the CDR3 is TGTGCCAGCAGTTTATTAGTTGGGGGGGAGAATGAGCAGTTCTTC.

This rearrangement joins TRBV7-9 to TRBJ1-3; D not resolved. Germline V gene data show CDR1 as SEHNR and CDR2 as FQNEAQ (reference sequence). The CDR3 spans 14 residues. Trimming removed 2 bases at V and 4 bases at J, with 9 bases between. The CDR3 protein is CASSLSSEGNTIYF. The CDR3 coding sequence is TGTGCCAGCAGCTTATCCTCGGAGGGAAACACCATATATTTT.

The chain carries TRBV6-5 and TRBJ2-7; no clear D. The germline V and J ends were trimmed by 6 bases and 0 bases, with 15 bases remaining between them. There are 15 residues in the CDR3. Germline V gene lookup returns CDR1 MNHEY and CDR2 SVGAGI. DNA for the CDR3: TGTGCCAGCAGACCAAGAGCCACCGACTCCTACGAGCAGTACTTC. As protein: CASRPRATDSYEQYF.

The chain combines TRBV28 with TRBJ2-3, with D tentatively TRBD1 (5 bases). CDR1 and CDR2 (germline): MDHEN, SYDVKM. This CDR3 is 15 amino acids long. The V end lost 2 bases, the J end lost 0 bases, and 9 bases lay between the germline ends. In nucleotides, the CDR3 is TGTGCCAGCAGTTTACAGGGTACTAGCACAGATACGCAGTATTTT. It encodes CASSLQGTSTDTQYF.

As DNA, the CDR3 is TGTGCCAGCAGTAGCCGGGACAGGGGGGACGGGGGCGATGAGCAGTTCTTC. It codes for CASSSRDRGDGGDEQFF. The rearrangement uses TRBV7-9 and TRBJ2-1; 11 nucleotides line up with TRBD1. The germline V gene encodes CDR1 SEHNR and CDR2 FQNEAQ (reference sequence). CDR3 length: 17 residues. With V trimmed by 6 bases and J by 8 bases, 15 bases remained unmatched.

This clone is classed as medium-sized. V gene TRBV30 combines with J gene TRBJ2-1; D might be TRBD1 or TRBD2, each matching 5 bases. The CDR3 has 14 amino acids. Germline assignment: CDR1 GTSNPN and CDR2 SVGIG (reference sequence). The V end was cut by 5 bases, the J end by 6 bases, with 17 bases between. CDR3 sequence (DNA): TGTGCCTGGGCACCGGGACGGTTCCCCAATGAGCAGTTCTTC. Protein product: CAWAPGRFPNEQFF.

The chain has TRBV4-1 and TRBJ2-7; D may correspond to TRBD1 or TRBD2 (5 bases each). V was clipped by 4 bases and J by 2 bases, with 18 bases between them. Germline V lookup: CDR1 MGHRA, CDR2 YSYEKL. The CDR3 consists of 16 residues. The CDR3 DNA follows: TGCGCCAGCAGCCCTCCGGGACGAATACCTACCTACGAGCAGTACTTC. Its protein product is CASSPPGRIPTYEQYF.